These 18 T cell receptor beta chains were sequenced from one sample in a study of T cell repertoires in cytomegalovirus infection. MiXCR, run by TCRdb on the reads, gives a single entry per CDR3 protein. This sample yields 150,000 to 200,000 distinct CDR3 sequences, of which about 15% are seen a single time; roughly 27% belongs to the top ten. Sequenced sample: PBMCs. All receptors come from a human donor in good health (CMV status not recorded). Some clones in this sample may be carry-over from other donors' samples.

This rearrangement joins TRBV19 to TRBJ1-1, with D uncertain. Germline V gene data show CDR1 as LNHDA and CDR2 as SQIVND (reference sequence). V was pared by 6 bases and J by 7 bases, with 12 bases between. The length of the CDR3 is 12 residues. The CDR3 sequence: CASRYNVGEAFF. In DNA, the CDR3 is TGTGCCAGTAGATATAATGTGGGTGAAGCTTTCTTT.

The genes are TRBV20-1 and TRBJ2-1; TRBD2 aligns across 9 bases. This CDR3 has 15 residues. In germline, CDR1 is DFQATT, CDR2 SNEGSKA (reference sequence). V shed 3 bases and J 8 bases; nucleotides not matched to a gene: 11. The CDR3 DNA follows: TGCAGTGCTAGCTTTGGCGGGAGGGCCTTGGATGAGCAGTTCTTC. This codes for CSASFGGRALDEQFF.

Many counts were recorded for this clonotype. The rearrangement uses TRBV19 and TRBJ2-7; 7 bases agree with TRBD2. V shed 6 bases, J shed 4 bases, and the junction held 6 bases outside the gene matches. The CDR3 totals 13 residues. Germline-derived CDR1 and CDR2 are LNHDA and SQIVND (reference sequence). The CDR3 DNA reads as TGTGCCAGTAGGCCTAGCGGAACGTACGAGCAGTACTTC. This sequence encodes CASRPSGTYEQYF.

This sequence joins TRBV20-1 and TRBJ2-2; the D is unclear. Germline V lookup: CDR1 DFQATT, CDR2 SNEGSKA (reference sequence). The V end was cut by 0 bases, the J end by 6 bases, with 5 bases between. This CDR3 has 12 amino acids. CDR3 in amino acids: CSAREGSGELFF. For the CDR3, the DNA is TGCAGTGCTAGAGAAGGGTCCGGGGAGCTGTTTTTT.

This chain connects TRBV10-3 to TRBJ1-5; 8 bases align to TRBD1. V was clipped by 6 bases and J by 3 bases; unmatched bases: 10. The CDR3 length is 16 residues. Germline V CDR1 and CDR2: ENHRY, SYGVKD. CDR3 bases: TGTGCCATCAGCAAGTCGGCAGGGGGCCCCAATCAGCCCCAGCATTTT. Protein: CAISKSAGGPNQPQHF.

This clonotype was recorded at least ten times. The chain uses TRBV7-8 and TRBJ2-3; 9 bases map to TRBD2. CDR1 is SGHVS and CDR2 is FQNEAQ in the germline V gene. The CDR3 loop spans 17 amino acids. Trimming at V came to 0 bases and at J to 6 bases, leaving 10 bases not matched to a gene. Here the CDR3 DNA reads TGTGCCAGCAGCTTAGCGGGGGCGGGAGGGTTATTGGATACGCAGTATTTT. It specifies CASSLAGAGGLLDTQYF. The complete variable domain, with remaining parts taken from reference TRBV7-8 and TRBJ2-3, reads GAGVSQSPRYKVAKRGQDVALRCDPISGHVSLFWYQQALGQGPEFLTYFQNEAQLDKSGLPSDRFFAERPEGSVSTLKIQRTQQEDSAVYLCASSLAGAGGLLDTQYFGPGTRLTVL.

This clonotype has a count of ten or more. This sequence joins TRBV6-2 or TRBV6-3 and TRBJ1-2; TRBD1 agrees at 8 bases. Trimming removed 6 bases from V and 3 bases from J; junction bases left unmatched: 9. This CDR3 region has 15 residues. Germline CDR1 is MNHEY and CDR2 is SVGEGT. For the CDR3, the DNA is TGTGCCAGCAGCCCCCTCAGGGGGCAGCACTATGGCTACACCTTC. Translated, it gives CASSPLRGQHYGYTF.

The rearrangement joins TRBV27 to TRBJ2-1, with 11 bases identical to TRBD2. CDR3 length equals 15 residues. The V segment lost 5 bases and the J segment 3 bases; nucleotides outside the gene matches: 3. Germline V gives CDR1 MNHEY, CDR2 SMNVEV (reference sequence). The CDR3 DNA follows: TGTGCCAGCAGTCCACTAGCGGGGGACTACAATGAGCAGTTCTTC. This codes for CASSPLAGDYNEQFF.

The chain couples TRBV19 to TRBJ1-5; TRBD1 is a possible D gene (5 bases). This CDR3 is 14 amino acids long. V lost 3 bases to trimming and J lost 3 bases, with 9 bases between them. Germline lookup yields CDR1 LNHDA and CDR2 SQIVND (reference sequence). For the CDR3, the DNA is TGTGCCAGTAGTATTCCCAGGGACAATCAGCCCCAGCATTTT. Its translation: CASSIPRDNQPQHF.

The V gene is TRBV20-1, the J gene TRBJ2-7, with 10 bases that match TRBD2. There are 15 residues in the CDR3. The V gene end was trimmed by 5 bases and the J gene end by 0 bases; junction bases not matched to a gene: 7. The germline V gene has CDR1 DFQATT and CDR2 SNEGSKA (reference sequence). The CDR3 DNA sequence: TGCAGTGCTCGTAATAGCGGGAGGAACTCCTACGAGCAGTACTTC. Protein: CSARNSGRNSYEQYF.

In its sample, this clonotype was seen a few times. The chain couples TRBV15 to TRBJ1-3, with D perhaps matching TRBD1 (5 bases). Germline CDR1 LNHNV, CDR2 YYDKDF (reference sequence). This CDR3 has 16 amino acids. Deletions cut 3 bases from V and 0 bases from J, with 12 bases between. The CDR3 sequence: CATSRTAGSSGNTIYF. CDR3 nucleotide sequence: TGTGCCACCAGCAGGACCGCAGGGAGCTCTGGAAACACCATATATTTT.

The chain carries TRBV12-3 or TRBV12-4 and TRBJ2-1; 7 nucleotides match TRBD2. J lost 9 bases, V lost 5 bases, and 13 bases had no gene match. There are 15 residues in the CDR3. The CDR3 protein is CASSPARTRRGEQFF. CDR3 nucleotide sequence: TGTGCCAGCAGTCCTGCTAGGACTAGAAGGGGTGAGCAGTTCTTC.

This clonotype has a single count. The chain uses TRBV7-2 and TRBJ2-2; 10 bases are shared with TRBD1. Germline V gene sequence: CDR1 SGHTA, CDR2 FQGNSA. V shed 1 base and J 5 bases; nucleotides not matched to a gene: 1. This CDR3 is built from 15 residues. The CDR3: CASSLGDRGTGELFF. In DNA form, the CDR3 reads TGTGCCAGCAGCTTAGGGGACAGGGGAACCGGGGAGCTGTTTTTT.

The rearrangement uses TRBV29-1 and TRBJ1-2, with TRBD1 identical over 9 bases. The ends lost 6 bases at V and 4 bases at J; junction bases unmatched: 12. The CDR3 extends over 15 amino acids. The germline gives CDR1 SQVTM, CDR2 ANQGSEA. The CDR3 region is CSVSAWTGESYGYTF. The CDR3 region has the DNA TGCAGCGTATCCGCGTGGACAGGGGAGTCCTATGGCTACACCTTC.

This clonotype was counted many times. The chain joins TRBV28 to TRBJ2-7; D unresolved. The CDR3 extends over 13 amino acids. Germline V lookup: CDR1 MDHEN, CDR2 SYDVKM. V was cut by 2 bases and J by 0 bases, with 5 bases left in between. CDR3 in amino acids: CASSLATSYEQYF. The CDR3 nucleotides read TGTGCCAGCAGTTTAGCGACCTCCTACGAGCAGTACTTC.

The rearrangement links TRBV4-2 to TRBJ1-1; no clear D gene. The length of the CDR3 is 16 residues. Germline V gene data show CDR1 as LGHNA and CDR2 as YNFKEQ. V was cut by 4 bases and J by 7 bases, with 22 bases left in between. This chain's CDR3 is CASSPVREALDLEAFF. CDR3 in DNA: TGTGCCAGCAGCCCAGTTCGTGAGGCCCTGGATCTTGAAGCTTTCTTT.

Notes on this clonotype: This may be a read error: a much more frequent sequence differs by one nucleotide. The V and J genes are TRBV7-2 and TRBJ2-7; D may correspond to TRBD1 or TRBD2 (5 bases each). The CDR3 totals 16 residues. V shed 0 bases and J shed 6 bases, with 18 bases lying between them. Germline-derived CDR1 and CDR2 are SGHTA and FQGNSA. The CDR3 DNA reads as TGTGCCAGCAGCTTAGCGCGGGCCGGAGAGGGGTGCGAGCAGTACTTC. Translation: CASSLARAGEGCEQYF.

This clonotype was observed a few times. The CDR3 is CASGPPGEAFF. The CDR3, as DNA: TGTGCTAGTGGACCGCCGGGAGAAGCTTTCTTT. V usage is TRBV12-5 and J usage is TRBJ1-1; D is unresolved. Germline V gene lookup returns CDR1 LGHNT and CDR2 FRNRAP. V was shortened by 6 bases and J by 8 bases, with 10 bases between the two germline ends. The CDR3 covers 11 residues.